The 32 T cell receptor beta chains in this list originate from one sample, sequenced in a study of blood T cell repertoires in COVID-19. TCRdb's table, derived via immunoSEQ multiplex PCR, lists solely in-frame clones and lacks some. The sample yields roughly 200,000 clones, approximately 86% seen once. The sequenced sample was PBMCs or T cells enriched from blood (not recorded which). The source of these receptors is a woman aged 25-40 years who had been exposed to COVID-19.

The chain couples TRBV6-1 to TRBJ2-7; 9 bases map to TRBD2. The CDR3 totals 15 residues. Germline assignment: CDR1 MNHNS and CDR2 SASEGT. The J segment lost 2 bases and the V segment lost 2 bases, leaving 4 bases of the junction unmatched. The CDR3 here is CASSEMRGGPYEQYF. Written as DNA, the CDR3 is TGTGCCAGCAGTGAAATGCGGGGGGGCCCCTACGAGCAGTACTTC.

CDR3 loop: CASKEGDEEKLFF. As DNA, the CDR3 is TGTGCCAGCAAGGAGGGTGACGAGGAAAAACTGTTTTTT. This chain joins TRBV2 and TRBJ1-4; D gene uncertain. The V end was cut by 7 bases, the J end by 8 bases, with 14 bases between. Germline V lookup: CDR1 SNHLY, CDR2 FYNNEI. The CDR3 runs 13 residues. The full variable domain, completed using reference TRBV2 and TRBJ1-4, is EPEVTQTPSHQVTQMGQEVILRCVPISNHLYFYWYRQILGQKVEFLVSFYNNEISEKSEIFDDQFSVERPDGSNFTLKIRSTKLEDSAMYFCASKEGDEEKLFFGSGTQLSVL.

Only a few counts were recorded for this clone. The chain uses TRBV19 and TRBJ1-5; the D gene is possibly TRBD1 (6 bases). The V end was cut by 10 bases, the J end by 2 bases, with 15 bases between. CDR1 is LNHDA and CDR2 is SQIVND in the germline V gene (reference sequence). There are 14 residues in the CDR3. CDR3 loop: CATQQGSRNQPQHF. CDR3 DNA: TGTGCCACCCAACAGGGCTCTCGCAATCAGCCCCAGCATTTT.

V usage is TRBV20-1 and J usage is TRBJ2-5, with D possibly being TRBD1 (6 bases). The V end lost 0 bases, the J end lost 9 bases, and 8 bases lay between the germline ends. The germline V gene has CDR1 DFQATT and CDR2 SNEGSKA (reference sequence). This CDR3 has 11 residues. CDR3 amino acids: CSARDEGAQYF. In nucleotides, the CDR3 is TGCAGTGCTAGAGATGAGGGGGCCCAGTACTTC.

V usage is TRBV5-8 and J usage is TRBJ2-7; D gene ambiguous. Germline CDR1 is SGHTS and CDR2 is YDEGEE. The CDR3 loop spans 13 amino acids. V was shortened by 4 bases and J by 4 bases, with 12 bases between the two germline ends. The CDR3 region has the DNA TGTGCCAGCAGCAACCGGGTTCCATACGAGCAGTACTTC. This encodes CASSNRVPYEQYF.

This sequence joins TRBV3-1 (or the pseudogene TRBV3-2) and TRBJ2-1; no clear D. This CDR3 region has 14 residues. V was trimmed by 4 bases and J by 6 bases, leaving 13 bases between them. The germline CDR1 and CDR2 sequences are LGHDT and YNNKEL (reference sequence). The CDR3 reads CASSPLGVINEQFF. DNA for the CDR3: TGTGCCAGCAGCCCCCTTGGAGTAATCAATGAGCAGTTCTTC.

This rearrangement joins TRBV19 to TRBJ1-6; 7 nucleotides line up with TRBD1. This CDR3 is built from 15 residues. Germline CDR1 and CDR2: LNHDA and SQIVND (reference sequence). V lost 6 bases and J lost 8; bases outside the gene matches: 10. The CDR3 loop is CASRSAGTAYSPLHF. CDR3 sequence (DNA): TGTGCCAGTAGATCCGCCGGGACAGCGTATTCACCCCTCCACTTT.

The gene calls are TRBV4-1 and TRBJ1-1; 8 bases align to TRBD1. The V gene end was trimmed by 3 bases and the J gene end by 1 base; junction bases not matched to a gene: 7. This CDR3 is built from 16 residues. Germline values: CDR1 MGHRA, CDR2 YSYEKL. CDR3 in amino acids: CASSQAQGARNTEAFF. CDR3 bases: TGCGCCAGCAGCCAGGCCCAGGGGGCGCGGAACACTGAAGCTTTCTTT.

This chain joins TRBV2 and TRBJ1-1, with TRBD1 matching over 9 bases. CDR3 length equals 15 residues. Unmatched junction bases numbered 10, after V lost 6 bases and J lost 5 bases. Per the germline V gene, CDR1 is SNHLY and CDR2 is FYNNEI. This CDR3 reads CASRDGQGLGTEAFF. CDR3 coding DNA: TGTGCCAGCAGGGATGGACAGGGGCTGGGGACTGAAGCTTTCTTT.

The chain carries TRBV3-1 (or the pseudogene TRBV3-2) and TRBJ1-1; D might be TRBD1 (5 bases). Looked up from germline, CDR1 is LGHDT and CDR2 is YNNKEL (reference sequence). The V end lost 0 bases, the J end lost 6 bases, and 17 bases lay between the germline ends. The CDR3 contains 16 residues. As DNA, the CDR3 is TGTGCCAGCAGCCAAGATGGGGGATGGGGAGGATCTGAAGCTTTCTTT. Its protein product is CASSQDGGWGGSEAFF.

The V call is TRBV30, the J call TRBJ1-1; D unclear. The germline CDR1 and CDR2 sequences are GTSNPN and SVGIG (reference sequence). V was pared by 0 bases and J by 10 bases, with 18 bases between. The CDR3 is 14 amino acids. The CDR3 here is CAWSVRGVHWGAFF. The CDR3 coding sequence is TGTGCCTGGAGTGTACGGGGAGTGCATTGGGGAGCTTTCTTT. Drawing the rest from reference TRBV30 and TRBJ1-1, the complete variable domain is SQTIHQWPATLVQPVGSPLSLECTVEGTSNPNLYWYRQAAGRGLQLLFYSVGIGQISSEVPQNLSASRPQDRQFILSSKKLLLSDSGFYLCAWSVRGVHWGAFFGQGTRLTVV.

This rearrangement joins TRBV3-1 (or the pseudogene TRBV3-2) to TRBJ1-1, with 7 bases identical to TRBD1. V trimming: 1 base; J trimming: 4 bases; junction bases outside the gene matches: 3. The length of the CDR3 is 14 residues. Germline V gives CDR1 LGHDT, CDR2 YNNKEL (reference sequence). The chain's CDR3 is CASSQGQGVTEAFF. The CDR3 DNA is TGTGCCAGCAGCCAAGGGCAGGGGGTCACTGAAGCTTTCTTT.

V is TRBV30 and J is TRBJ1-6; D is ambiguous. Between the trimmed V and J ends, which lost 7 bases and 7 bases, there was a span of 11 bases. This CDR3 spans 12 amino acids. From germline, CDR1 is GTSNPN and CDR2 SVGIG (reference sequence). CDR3 DNA sequence: TGTGCCTCACGACTCGAAAATTCACCCCTCCACTTT. Its protein is CASRLENSPLHF. The entire variable domain, with the rest obtained from reference TRBV30 and TRBJ1-6, is as follows: SQTIHQWPATLVQPVGSPLSLECTVEGTSNPNLYWYRQAAGRGLQLLFYSVGIGQISSEVPQNLSASRPQDRQFILSSKKLLLSDSGFYLCASRLENSPLHFGNGTRLTVT.

The J gene is TRBJ1-1, the V gene TRBV2; maybe TRBD1 (5 bases). Germline V gene sequence: CDR1 SNHLY, CDR2 FYNNEI. The CDR3 loop spans 13 amino acids. Trimming pared 5 bases from V and 4 bases from J, leaving 11 bases between. CDR3: CASSTDRSTEAFF. Written as DNA, the CDR3 is TGTGCCAGCAGTACCGACAGAAGCACTGAAGCTTTCTTT.

The chain uses TRBV24-1 and TRBJ2-1; perhaps TRBD2 as D (5 bases). CDR3 length equals 15 residues. V gave up 4 bases and J gave up 5 bases, with 14 bases separating them. The germline gives CDR1 KGHDR, CDR2 SFDVKD. In DNA form, the CDR3 reads TGTGCCACCAGTGACACCGGGAAGAAAAACAATGAGCAGTTCTTC. Protein: CATSDTGKKNNEQFF.

This clone was counted a few times. This chain joins TRBV6-5 and TRBJ1-2; perhaps TRBD1 as D (6 bases). The CDR3 extends over 14 amino acids. Trimming left V 5 bases short and J 2 bases short, with 12 bases between. CDR1 and CDR2 (germline): MNHEY, SVGAGI. CDR3 protein: CASSTLGQNYGYTF. CDR3 DNA: TGTGCCAGCAGTACCCTTGGACAGAACTATGGCTACACCTTC.

J is TRBJ1-2 and V is TRBV28, with D possibly being TRBD1 (5 bases). The V end was cut by 4 bases, the J end by 7 bases, with 16 bases between. The CDR3 has 14 amino acids. Germline V lookup: CDR1 MDHEN, CDR2 SYDVKM. The CDR3 is CASSYVGQGGGYTF. The CDR3, as DNA: TGTGCCAGCAGTTACGTGGGTCAGGGTGGTGGCTACACCTTC.

The chain has TRBV5-1 and TRBJ1-5; 7 nucleotides match TRBD1. This CDR3 region has 14 residues. V shed 0 bases and J 5 bases; nucleotides not matched to a gene: 2. Germline loops: CDR1 SGHRS, CDR2 YFSETQ. The CDR3 DNA follows: TGCGCCAGCAGCTTGGTTACAGGGGATCAGCCCCAGCATTTT. Protein sequence: CASSLVTGDQPQHF. Complete variable domain (other parts from reference TRBV5-1 and TRBJ1-5): KAGVTQTPRYLIKTRGQQVTLSCSPISGHRSVSWYQQTPGQGLQFLFEYFSETQRNKGNFPGRFSGRQFSNSRSEMNVSTLELGDSALYLCASSLVTGDQPQHFGDGTRLSIL.

In its sample, this clone was seen once. The chain combines TRBV29-1 with TRBJ1-5; D gene ambiguous. The germline V and J ends were trimmed by 4 bases and 2 bases, with 9 bases remaining between them. This CDR3 is 13 amino acids long. CDR1 and CDR2 (germline): SQVTM, ANQGSEA. CDR3 sequence (DNA): TGCAGCGTTGCCCACAGTGGCAATCAGCCCCAGCATTTT. Encoded protein: CSVAHSGNQPQHF.

V usage is TRBV5-1 and J usage is TRBJ2-7, with a weak D call TRBD1 (5 bases). The CDR3 is 16 residues long. Per the germline V gene, CDR1 is SGHRS and CDR2 is YFSETQ. V was cut by 4 bases and J by 2 bases, with 19 bases left in between. The DNA for the CDR3 is TGCGCCAGCAGCCCCCTCACCGACAGCCTACCCTACGAGCAGTACTTC. It translates to CASSPLTDSLPYEQYF. Complete variable domain (other parts from reference TRBV5-1 and TRBJ2-7): KAGVTQTPRYLIKTRGQQVTLSCSPISGHRSVSWYQQTPGQGLQFLFEYFSETQRNKGNFPGRFSGRQFSNSRSEMNVSTLELGDSALYLCASSPLTDSLPYEQYFGPGTRLTVT.

This clone appeared a few times. The chain links TRBV28 to TRBJ1-3; the D gene is possibly TRBD1 (6 bases). Trimming shortened V by 5 bases and J by 0 bases, and 14 bases separated the two germline ends. Germline V gives CDR1 MDHEN, CDR2 SYDVKM. The CDR3 length is 16 residues. The CDR3 coding sequence is TGTGCCAGCAGTACACCGGGACATTCCTCTGGAAACACCATATATTTT. Translated, it gives CASSTPGHSSGNTIYF.

This clone appeared a single time. This rearrangement joins TRBV11-2 to TRBJ1-3; D is unresolved. CDR3 length: 15 amino acids. Trimming cost V 5 bases and J 0 bases, with 11 bases left between them. Germline CDR1 and CDR2: SGHAT and FQNNGV. Here the CDR3 reads CASSPYTVSGNTIYF. The CDR3 bases are TGTGCCAGCAGCCCGTACACCGTCTCTGGAAACACCATATATTTT.

V and J are TRBV7-6 and TRBJ2-7, with TRBD2 matching over 8 bases. V trimming: 5 bases; J trimming: 2 bases; junction bases outside the gene matches: 14. This CDR3 has 17 amino acids. Looked up from germline, CDR1 is SGHVS and CDR2 is FNYEAQ. The DNA of the CDR3 is TGTGCCAGCAGCCCGGGGGGGGAGCTTCGGGGCCCCTACGAGCAGTACTTC. It codes for CASSPGGELRGPYEQYF.

The V call is TRBV18, the J call TRBJ1-4; D remains ambiguous. The CDR3 spans 12 residues. Germline V lookup: CDR1 KGHSH, CDR2 LQKENI. The V and J ends lost 2 bases and 8 bases respectively, with 6 bases between them. The CDR3 nucleotides read TGTGCCAGCTCACCATTCCGGGAAAAACTGTTTTTT. It codes for CASSPFREKLFF.

The rearrangement links TRBV30 to TRBJ2-7; 8 positions match TRBD1. CDR1 is GTSNPN and CDR2 is SVGIG in the germline V gene (reference sequence). The J segment lost 6 bases and the V segment lost 2 bases, leaving 3 bases of the junction unmatched. The length of the CDR3 is 12 residues. CDR3 in amino acids: CAWSPTGAEQYF. The CDR3 nucleotides are TGTGCCTGGAGTCCGACAGGGGCCGAGCAGTACTTC.

The chain combines TRBV28 with TRBJ1-1, with a possible D match to TRBD1 (5 bases). CDR3 length: 13 residues. Trimming stripped 6 bases from V and 7 bases from J, with 15 bases between. Germline assignment: CDR1 MDHEN and CDR2 SYDVKM. The CDR3 DNA is TGTGCCAGCAGCCTGGACACAATCTTTGAAGCTTTCTTT. Amino acid sequence: CASSLDTIFEAFF.

This clone was detected a few times. The genes are TRBV11-3 and TRBJ1-5; D uncertain. The CDR3 runs to 14 residues. V gave up 5 bases and J gave up 5 bases, with 13 bases separating them. Germline-derived CDR1 and CDR2 are SGHNT and YENEEA. The CDR3 reads CASSLSGPDQPQHF. CDR3 sequence (DNA): TGTGCCAGCAGCCTCAGCGGGCCAGATCAGCCCCAGCATTTT.

In this sample, this clone turned up once. The chain uses TRBV6-5 and TRBJ1-5; 7 nucleotides agree with TRBD1. The germline gives CDR1 MNHEY, CDR2 SVGAGI. The CDR3 spans 14 residues. Trimming at V came to 0 bases and at J to 6 bases, leaving 2 bases not matched to a gene. The CDR3: CASSYSTGSQPQHF. The CDR3 DNA reads as TGTGCCAGCAGTTACTCGACAGGGAGTCAGCCCCAGCATTTT.

The chain couples TRBV9 to TRBJ2-2; 14 bases are shared with TRBD2. Germline V gene data show CDR1 as SGDLS and CDR2 as YYNGEE. The trim removed 4 bases at V and 2 bases at J, leaving 7 bases unmatched. The CDR3 sequence is 18 residues long. CDR3 in amino acids: CASSPRTSGGTNTGELFF. The DNA for the CDR3 is TGTGCCAGCAGCCCCCGGACTAGCGGGGGGACTAACACCGGGGAGCTGTTTTTT.

The chain carries TRBV12-3 or TRBV12-4 and TRBJ1-2; 8 nucleotides line up with TRBD1. The J segment lost 7 bases and the V segment lost 7 bases, leaving 8 bases of the junction unmatched. This CDR3 spans 13 amino acids. In nucleotides, the CDR3 is TGTGCCAGCACGGAGGGGACAGGTCGTGGCTACACCTTC. It encodes CASTEGTGRGYTF.

The V gene is TRBV25-1, the J gene TRBJ1-2; D possibly corresponds to TRBD1 (5 bases). Per the germline V gene, CDR1 is MGHDK and CDR2 is SYGVNS. The CDR3 extends over 13 amino acids. Trimming shortened V by 5 bases and J by 2 bases, and 9 bases separated the two germline ends. CDR3 sequence: CASSPDINYGYTF. Here the CDR3 DNA reads TGTGCCAGCAGTCCGGACATAAACTATGGCTACACCTTC.

This CDR3 is CASSLGSQGYNQPQHF. CDR3 sequence (DNA): TGTGCCAGCAGCTTGGGGTCTCAGGGTTACAATCAGCCCCAGCATTTT. J is TRBJ1-5 and V is TRBV5-8; D might be TRBD1 (5 bases). Germline lookup yields CDR1 SGHTS and CDR2 YDEGEE. The CDR3 contains 16 residues. Trimming removed 0 bases at V and 3 bases at J, with 13 bases between.